This T cell receptor (beta chain) was found in a study of identical twins. The study, taken as a whole, reports: The authors drew conclusions from cross-sectional statistical analysis rather than following the same donors. Memory repertoires showed no such pattern, whereas abundant cord blood beta clonotypes carried fewer insertions.

This clonotype was seen more than once but under ten times. Antigen: not known. TCRdb recomputed calls from the 5' RACE reads with MiXCR, one row per CDR3 protein. The sample has under 900,000 distinct CDR3 sequences, approximately 13% seen once. The germline gives CDR1 MNHEY, CDR2 SVGEGT. The CDR3 contains 15 residues. The trim removed 4 bases at V and 7 bases at J, leaving 10 bases unmatched. This same sample was also part of a study on yellow fever vaccine responses in identical twins.

The clonotype originates from a woman between 18 and 29 years old in good health. The sample was PBMCs. The chain employs TRBV6-2 or TRBV6-3 and TRBJ2-1; TRBD2 aligns across 7 bases. CDR3 DNA sequence: TGTGCCAGCAGTTCTCGAGGGAGGGCCGTGAATGAGCAGTTCTTC. Amino acids: CASSSRGRAVNEQFF.